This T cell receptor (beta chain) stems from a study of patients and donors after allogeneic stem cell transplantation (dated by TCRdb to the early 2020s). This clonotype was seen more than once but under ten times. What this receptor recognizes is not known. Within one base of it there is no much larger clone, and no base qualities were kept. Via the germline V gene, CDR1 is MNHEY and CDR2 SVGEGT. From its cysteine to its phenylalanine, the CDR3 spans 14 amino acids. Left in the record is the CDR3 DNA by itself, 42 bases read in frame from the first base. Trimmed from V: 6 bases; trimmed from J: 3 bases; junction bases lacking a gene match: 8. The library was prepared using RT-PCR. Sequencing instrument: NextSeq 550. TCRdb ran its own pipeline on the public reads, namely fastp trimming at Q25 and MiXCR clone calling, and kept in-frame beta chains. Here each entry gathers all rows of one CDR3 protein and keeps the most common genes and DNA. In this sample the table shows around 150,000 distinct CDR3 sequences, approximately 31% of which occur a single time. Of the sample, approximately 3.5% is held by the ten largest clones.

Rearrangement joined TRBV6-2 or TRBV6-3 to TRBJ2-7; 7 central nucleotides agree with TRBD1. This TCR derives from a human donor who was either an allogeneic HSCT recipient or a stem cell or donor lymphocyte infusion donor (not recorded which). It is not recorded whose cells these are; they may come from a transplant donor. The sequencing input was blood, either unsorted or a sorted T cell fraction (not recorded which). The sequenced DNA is TGTGCCAGCAGATTACAGGGGAGAGGCTACGAGCAGTACTTC. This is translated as CASRLQGRGYEQYF.